This T cell receptor (beta chain) derives from a study of T cell responses to AZD1222 COVID-19 vaccine. About this clone: Sequence at one end of the junction differs from germline and may be a read error.

Germline lookup yields CDR1 SGHNT and CDR2 YYREEE (reference sequence). CDR3 length: 14 amino acids. The data were produced by immunoSEQ multiplex PCR, yet TCRdb's version contains in-frame clones alone and is incomplete. The sample contains about 150,000 clones, about 90% of which appear only once. The specimen comprised peripheral blood, sampled 28 days after the second AZD1222 dose. This clonotype originated in an adult who received the AZD1222 COVID-19 vaccine. The rearrangement joins TRBV5-4 to TRBJ1-2; possible D gene TRBD1, 6 bases. CDR3 region: CASRLGTTNYGYTF. In nucleotides, the CDR3 is TGTGCCAGCAGGTTGGGGACAACTAACTATGGCTACACCTTC.